This T cell receptor (beta chain) was sequenced for a study of human T cells and chemical hapten exposure. Study information: Epicutaneous patch tests delivered 0.01% DPC to the upper back, with evaluation at 6 days.

There are many counts of this clonotype. V was pared by 3 bases and J by 4 bases, with 2 bases of the junction left unmatched. The CDR3 consists of 13 residues. Looked up from germline, CDR1 is SGHTA and CDR2 is FQGNSA. TCRdb processed the RACE reads anew with MiXCR; each CDR3 protein has one entry. Counted here are about 380,000 distinct CDR3 sequences, 4% to 6% occurring once; the ten biggest clones make up 2.5% to 3%. Time point given: pre-sensitization, week 0. The treatment: therapeutic diphenylcyclopropenone sensitization with weekly scalp DPC. The chain couples TRBV7-2 to TRBJ2-5; 7 bases agree with TRBD1. The clonotype originates from a woman aged 50 to 60 with alopecia areata. Some clones in this sample may be carry-over from other donors' samples. The material was whole blood, obtained in connection with sensitization to the hapten diphenylcyclopropenone (DPC). The CDR3 sequence: CASSFTGVETQYF. The CDR3 DNA is TGTGCCAGCAGCTTCACAGGGGTAGAGACCCAGTACTTC.